One sample yielded the 3 T cell receptor beta chains listed below, sequenced in a study of technical replicates of blood from several donors. The data were produced by immunoSEQ multiplex PCR, yet TCRdb's version contains in-frame clones alone and is incomplete. The sample records 45,000 to 55,000 clones, 85% to 95% being singletons. The specimen was T cells isolated from PBMCs. The receptors here all came from a human donor in good health.

The chain couples TRBV18 to TRBJ2-7; TRBD2 matches 13 bases. Germline V gene data show CDR1 as KGHSH and CDR2 as LQKENI. J gave up 3 bases and V 6 bases, and 2 bases lay outside the gene matches. This CDR3 is built from 14 residues. The CDR3 here is CASSGTSGNYEQYF. The CDR3 DNA sequence: TGTGCCAGCTCCGGGACTAGCGGGAACTACGAGCAGTACTTC.

The chain is built from TRBV5-5 and TRBJ1-4; D perhaps matches TRBD1 (5 bases). CDR1 and CDR2 (germline): SGHKS, YYEKEE (reference sequence). The CDR3 covers 14 residues. Trimming took off 3 bases at V and 4 bases at J, with 10 bases between the two ends. The CDR3 region is CASSYRQLNEKLFF. The CDR3, as DNA: TGTGCCAGCAGCTACCGACAGCTTAATGAAAAACTGTTTTTT. The complete variable domain, with remaining parts taken from reference TRBV5-5 and TRBJ1-4, reads DAGVTQSPTHLIKTRGQQVTLRCSPISGHKSVSWYQQVLGQGPQFIFQYYEKEERGRGNFPDRFSARQFPNYSSELNVNALLLGDSALYLCASSYRQLNEKLFFGSGTQLSVL.

This chain uses TRBV18 with TRBJ1-2, with a possible D match to TRBD1 (5 bases). CDR3 size: 15 residues. The V end lost 1 base, the J end lost 4 bases, and 13 bases lay between the germline ends. Germline V CDR1 and CDR2: KGHSH, LQKENI. The CDR3: CASSPRQDIPYGYTF. CDR3 bases: TGTGCCAGCTCACCACGGCAGGACATTCCCTATGGCTACACCTTC.